A single sample gave rise to the 6 T cell receptor beta chains below, sequenced in a study of blood T cell repertoires in COVID-19. TCRdb's copy holds only in-frame clones and misses some; the assay was immunoSEQ multiplex PCR. This table has approximately 50,000 clones, 80% to 90% appearing once. Sequences were obtained from peripheral blood. The source of these receptors is a human donor in a cohort sampled during active COVID-19.

CDR3 DNA sequence: TGTGCCAGCAGTACAGCGGGAGCCTACACCGGGGAGCTGTTTTTT. Translation gives CASSTAGAYTGELFF. The chain combines TRBV6-2 or TRBV6-3 with TRBJ2-2, with TRBD2 matching over 8 bases. Unmatched junction bases numbered 5, after V lost 5 bases and J lost 3 bases. Germline V gene lookup returns CDR1 MNHEY and CDR2 SVGEGT. The CDR3 length is 15 residues.

V is TRBV28 and J is TRBJ2-3, with 10 bases that match TRBD2. J lost 1 base, V lost 7 bases, and 14 bases had no gene match. The germline V gene has CDR1 MDHEN and CDR2 SYDVKM. The CDR3 length is 18 residues. The CDR3 loop reads CASISLAGVYRRTDTQYF. The CDR3, as DNA: TGTGCCAGCATTTCTCTAGCGGGAGTTTACCGGCGCACAGATACGCAGTATTTT.

The rearrangement links TRBV30 to TRBJ2-1; TRBD2 is a possible D gene (5 bases). This CDR3 is 12 amino acids long. Trimming cost V 2 bases and J 16 bases, with 18 bases left between them. Germline CDR1 and CDR2: GTSNPN and SVGIG (reference sequence). The CDR3 DNA sequence: TGTGCCTGGAGTCCGGATCGGGCGGGCCATTTCTTC. It is translated as CAWSPDRAGHFF.

The V call is TRBV5-4, the J call TRBJ2-2; 7 bases agree with TRBD2. Per germline, CDR1 SGHNT and CDR2 YYREEE (reference sequence). Germline trimming cut 3 bases from V and 4 bases from J; bases unmatched to any gene: 6. This CDR3 is built from 15 residues. CDR3 bases: TGTGCCAGCAGCTCTCCGGGACTAACCACCGGGGAGCTGTTTTTT. Translated: CASSSPGLTTGELFF. Full variable domain (rest looked up from reference TRBV5-4 and TRBJ2-2): ETGVTQSPTHLIKTRGQQVTLRCSSQSGHNTVSWYQQALGQGPQFIFQYYREEENGRGNFPPRFSGLQFPNYSSELNVNALELDDSALYLCASSSPGLTTGELFFGEGSRLTVL.

The V call is TRBV24-1, the J call TRBJ2-3; 11 bases are shared with TRBD2. Germline CDR1 is KGHDR and CDR2 is SFDVKD. CDR3 length: 16 amino acids. The V and J ends lost 4 bases and 4 bases, in that order; junction bases with no gene match: 6. CDR3 region: CATSEPGTSGADTQYF. The CDR3 nucleotides read TGTGCCACCAGTGAGCCCGGGACTAGCGGCGCAGATACGCAGTATTTT.

V and J are TRBV14 and TRBJ1-6, with 9 bases that match TRBD1. J gave up 7 bases and V 2 bases, and 3 bases lay outside the gene matches. There are 15 residues in the CDR3. Per germline, CDR1 SGHDN and CDR2 FVKESK. The CDR3 is CASSQTDRGNSPLHF. The CDR3 nucleotides are TGTGCCAGCAGCCAAACGGACAGGGGAAATTCACCCCTCCACTTT.